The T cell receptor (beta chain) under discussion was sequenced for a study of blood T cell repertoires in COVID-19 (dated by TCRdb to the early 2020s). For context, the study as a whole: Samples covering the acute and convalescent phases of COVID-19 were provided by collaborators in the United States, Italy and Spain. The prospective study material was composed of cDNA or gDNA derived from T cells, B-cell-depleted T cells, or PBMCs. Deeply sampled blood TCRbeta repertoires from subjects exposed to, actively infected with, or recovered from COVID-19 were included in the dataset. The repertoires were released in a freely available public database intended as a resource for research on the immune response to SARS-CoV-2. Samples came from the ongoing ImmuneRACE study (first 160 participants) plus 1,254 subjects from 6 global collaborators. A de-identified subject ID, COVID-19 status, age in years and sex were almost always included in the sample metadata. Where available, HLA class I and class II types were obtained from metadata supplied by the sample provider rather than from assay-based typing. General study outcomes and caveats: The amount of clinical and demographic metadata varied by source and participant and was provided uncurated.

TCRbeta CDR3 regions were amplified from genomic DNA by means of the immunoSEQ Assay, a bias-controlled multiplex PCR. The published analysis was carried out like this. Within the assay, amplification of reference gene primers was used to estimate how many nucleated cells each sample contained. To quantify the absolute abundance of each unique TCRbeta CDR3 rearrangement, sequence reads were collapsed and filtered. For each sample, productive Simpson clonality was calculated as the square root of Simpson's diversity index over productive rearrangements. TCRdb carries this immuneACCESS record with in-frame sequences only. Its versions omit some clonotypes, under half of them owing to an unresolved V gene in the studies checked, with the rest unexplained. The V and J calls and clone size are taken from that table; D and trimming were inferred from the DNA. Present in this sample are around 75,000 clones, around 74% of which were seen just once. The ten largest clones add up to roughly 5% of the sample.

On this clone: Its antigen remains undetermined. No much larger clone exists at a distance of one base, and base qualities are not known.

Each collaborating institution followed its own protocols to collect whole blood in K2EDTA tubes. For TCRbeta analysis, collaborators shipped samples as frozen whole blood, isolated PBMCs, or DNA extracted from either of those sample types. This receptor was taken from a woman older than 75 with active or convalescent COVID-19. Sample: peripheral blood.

The nucleotide sequence reads TGTGCCTGGAGTGATCCCTTCCCCAGGAAGAACACTGAAGCTTTCTTT. Translated, this gives CAWSDPFPRKNTEAFF. The chain is encoded by TRBV30 joined to TRBJ1-1, with the D gene not confidently named. Taken from the germline V gene (reference sequence), the CDR1 and CDR2 loops are GTSNPN and SVGIG. The CDR3 holds 16 amino acids from the cysteine to the phenylalanine. Only the CDR3 DNA is retained, 48 bases long and in frame from the first base. V gives up 1 base and J gives up 1 base, and the segment between their germline ends measures 16 bases.